The rows below give T cell receptor beta chains drawn from one sample of a study of OX40 agonist ivuxolimab in advanced cancers. This table comes from immunoSEQ multiplex PCR, and its TCRdb copy is limited to in-frame clones, with some not included. Counted here are just under 60,000 clones, approximately 90% occurring once; the ten biggest clones make up 3.8%. The sample in question was CD4+ or CD8+ T cells sorted from blood, obtained in a trial of the OX40 agonist ivuxolimab. Source of these receptors: an adult with an advanced solid tumor such as melanoma, head and neck, liver or kidney cancer. The CDR3 runs from the conserved cysteine through the conserved F or W. Fields, in order: clone size, D gene, V gene, J gene, CDR3 DNA, CDR3 protein. A D gene is named only where the DNA matches it firmly. Only some rows state a clone size, as once, few, many or a class for expanded clones.

>-|-|TRBV7-6|TRBJ1-3
TGTGCCAGCAGCCTAACCGAGGACACCATATATTTT
CASSLTEDTIYF
>-|-|TRBV13|TRBJ2-7
TGTGCCAGCAGCTTAGGCGACGGACTCCCCTACGAGCAGTACTTC
CASSLGDGLPYEQYF
>-|-|TRBV21-1|TRBJ2-7
TGTGCCAGCAGCAAAGAAGGCGGGAACTCCTACGAGCAGTACTTC
CASSKEGGNSYEQYF
>-|TRBD2|TRBV4-1|TRBJ2-7
TGCGCCAGCAGCCAAGAGGGGACTAGTTCCGAGCAGTACTTC
CASSQEGTSSEQYF
>-|-|TRBV27|TRBJ1-1
TGTGCCAGCAGAACGTCGGGCGGGAACACTGAAGCTTTCTTT
CASRTSGGNTEAFF
>-|TRBD2|TRBV19|TRBJ2-1
TGTGCCAGTAACCCTTCCGGGACTAGCGCGTACAATGAGCAGTTCTTC
CASNPSGTSAYNEQFF
>-|-|TRBV4-1|TRBJ1-4
TGCGCCAGCAGCCAAGGGGCAACTAATGAAAAACTGTTTTTT
CASSQGATNEKLFF
>once|-|TRBV27|TRBJ1-1
TGTGCCAGCAGTTTGATTGATTCGGGCACTGAAGCTTTCTTT
CASSLIDSGTEAFF
>-|-|TRBV28|TRBJ2-1
TGTGCCAGCAATGTTATCGGTGAGCAGTTCTTC
CASNVIGEQFF
>medium-sized|-|TRBV7-9|TRBJ1-5
TGTGCCAGCAGCTCGGACCCATCCCATCAGCCCCAGCATTTT
CASSSDPSHQPQHF
>-|-|TRBV15|TRBJ2-2
TGTGCCACCAGCGGTACTAGCACCGGGGAGCTGTTTTTT
CATSGTSTGELFF
>-|-|TRBV25-1|TRBJ2-3
TGTGCCAGCAGTGAATGGGGGGAAAGCGCAGATACGCAGTATTTT
CASSEWGESADTQYF
>-|-|TRBV11-2|TRBJ2-7
TGTGCCAGCAGCTTAGAGGGGGGAGGAACCTACGAGCAGTACTTC
CASSLEGGGTYEQYF
>-|-|TRBV15|TRBJ2-7
TGTGCCACCAGCAGAGGGGAACAGGGATACGAGCAGTACTTC
CATSRGEQGYEQYF
>-|TRBD2|TRBV27|TRBJ2-3
TGTGCCAGCACTCCTCTAGCGGGAGACCTAGATACGCAGTATTTT
CASTPLAGDLDTQYF
>once|TRBD1|TRBV7-6|TRBJ2-7
TGTGCCAGCAGCTTAGGGACAGGGATTTACGAGCAGTACTTC
CASSLGTGIYEQYF
>-|-|TRBV7-3|TRBJ2-1
TGTGCCAGCAGCTTAACTCAGGGCTACTACAATGAGCAGTTCTTC
CASSLTQGYYNEQFF
>-|-|TRBV19|TRBJ2-2
TGTGCCAGTAGTAAGGCGCATTTCACCGGGGAGCTGTTTTTT
CASSKAHFTGELFF
>-|-|TRBV4-1|TRBJ1-4
TGCGCCAGCAGCCAAGGGGCAGGGGAGAATGAAAAACTGTTTTTT
CASSQGAGENEKLFF
>-|TRBD2|TRBV6-4|TRBJ2-1
TGTGCCACCTCCCCCGGGGCTAGCGGCTACAATGAGCAGTTCTTC
CATSPGASGYNEQFF
>-|-|TRBV4-1|TRBJ2-3
TGCGCCAGCAGCCAAGCGGTAGTTCCCGATACGCAGTATTTT
CASSQAVVPDTQYF
>-|-|TRBV9|TRBJ2-7
TGTGCCAGCAGCGTAGGGGACAACTCCTACGAGCAGTACTTC
CASSVGDNSYEQYF
>-|-|TRBV30|TRBJ2-1
TGTGCCTGGAGTTCCGAGGTGCGGGGCTACAATGAGCAGTTCTTC
CAWSSEVRGYNEQFF
>-|TRBD2|TRBV6-1|TRBJ2-7
TGTGCCAGCAGTGTACTAGCGGGTGCCGAGAAGGGCTACGAGCAGTACTTC
CASSVLAGAEKGYEQYF